This T cell receptor (beta chain) came from a study of OX40 agonist ivuxolimab in advanced cancers. For the study at large: Given to patients was ivuxolimab, an agonistic anti-OX40 (CD134) antibody. Patients in the trial were receiving intravenous ivuxolimab every 2 weeks, at doses of 0.01 to 10 mg/kg. Patients enrolled in dose escalation were diagnosed with hepatocellular carcinoma, melanoma, renal cell or head and neck cancer.

Clones were sequenced by immunoSEQ multiplex PCR, and TCRdb holds only the in-frame ones, with some missing. This table holds tens of thousands of clones, approximately 94% found once. This specimen was CD4+ or CD8+ T cells sorted from blood, taken in a trial of the OX40 agonist ivuxolimab. This TCR came from an adult with an advanced solid tumor such as melanoma, head and neck, liver or kidney cancer.

The CDR3 DNA follows: TGCAGCGTTGATCCGGGGGGATTTGGGAACACTGAAGCTTTCTTT. Its protein is CSVDPGGFGNTEAFF. The genes are TRBV29-1 and TRBJ1-1; D is perhaps TRBD1 (5 bases). Germline-derived CDR1 and CDR2 are SQVTM and ANQGSEA. Trimming pared 3 bases from V and 1 base from J, leaving 15 bases between. There are 15 residues in the CDR3.